This T cell receptor (beta chain) was found in a study of blood T cell repertoires in COVID-19. Study summary: Sites in the United States, Italy and Spain provided acute and convalescent COVID-19 samples.

The germline V gene encodes CDR1 ENHRY and CDR2 SYGVKD. Trimming shortened V by 6 bases and J by 3 bases, and 14 bases separated the two germline ends. CDR3 size: 14 residues. Original data processing: Amplification of reference gene primers provided the estimated nucleated cell counts. The assay was immunoSEQ multiplex PCR, and TCRdb's table has in-frame clones only and misses some. That table furnishes V, J and clone size, whereas the DNA furnished D and trimming. The sample contains 200,000 or so clones, about 80% of which appear only once. Sequenced: peripheral blood. The J gene is TRBJ1-2, the V gene TRBV10-3; no reliable D call. The source is an older woman with acute or convalescent COVID-19. This CDR3 is CAIRPHEEDYGYTF. The DNA for the CDR3 is TGTGCCATCAGGCCCCATGAGGAGGACTATGGCTACACCTTC.